The 30 T cell receptor delta chains given below trace back to one sample, sequenced in a study of gamma-delta T cells after stem cell transplantation. TCRdb reanalysed the RT-PCR reads via CATT. The sample yields about 5,700 delta-chain clones, approximately 1.9% seen once. Sequencing was performed on gamma-delta T cells. Source of these receptors: a human donor. It is not recorded whose cells these are; they may come from a transplant donor.

This clone was observed a few times. The likely explanation is a read error, given a far larger clone one base away. The same CDR3 also results from other DNA sequences found in this sample. The chain links TRDV2 to TRDJ3, with D perhaps matching TRDD3 (5 bases). This CDR3 spans 17 amino acids. CDR1 is GEAIGNYY, CDR2 EKD, per germline. CDR3 loop: CACDTVLDSWDTRQMFF. DNA of the CDR3: TGTGCCTGTGACACCGTTCTTGACTCCTGGGACACACGACAGATGTTTTTC.

By frequency in the sample, this clone is large. The rearrangement uses TRDV2 and TRDJ3; TRDD3 matches 7 bases. V was pared by 0 bases and J by 0 bases, with 4 bases of the junction left unmatched. Germline V gene sequence: CDR1 GEAIGNYY, CDR2 EKD. CDR3 size: 18 residues. The DNA of the CDR3 is TGTGCCTGTGACACCGTGGGGGACAGCTCCTGGGACACCCGACAGATGTTTTTC. Protein sequence: CACDTVGDSSWDTRQMFF.

By its share, this clone is medium-sized (0.01 to 0.1%). This sample includes further DNA sequences coding for the same CDR3. This chain links TRDV2 with TRDJ1, with 10 bases fitting TRDD3. CDR3 length: 15 amino acids. With 3 bases clipped from V and 3 bases from J, the junction kept 6 bases outside the gene matches. The germline CDR1 and CDR2 sequences are GEAIGNYY and EKD. The CDR3: CACDELGDLADKLIF. The CDR3 DNA follows: TGTGCCTGTGACGAACTGGGGGATCTAGCCGATAAACTCATCTTT.

A note on this clone: The protein in TCRdb stems from a much larger clone and differs at residue 12 from this DNA's translation, likely a read error; here the protein is translated from the DNA. The V and J genes are TRDV2 and TRDJ3; 7 nucleotides agree with TRDD3. The CDR3 contains 19 residues. CDR1 GEAIGNYY and CDR2 EKD come from the germline V gene. CDR3 residues: CACDTAGGPSSRDTRQMFF. CDR3 nucleotide sequence: TGTGCCTGTGACACCGCTGGGGGCCCCAGCTCCCGGGACACCCGACAGATGTTTTTC.

As concerns this clone: A clone one base away is much larger, so this may be a read error. V gene TRDV2 combines with J gene TRDJ1; TRDD3 matches 10 bases. The length of the CDR3 is 17 residues. The J segment lost 5 bases and the V segment lost 3 bases, leaving 14 bases of the junction unmatched. The germline V gene encodes CDR1 GEAIGNYY and CDR2 EKD. Here the CDR3 DNA reads TGTGCCTGTGACCCCTTGGATACTGGGGGATTATTAGATAAACTCATCTTT. Its protein is CACDPLDTGGLLDKLIF.

This clone was detected a few times. The protein recorded in TCRdb matches a much larger clone and deviates from this DNA's translation at residue 20, suggesting a read error; the protein here is obtained by translating the DNA. The V gene is TRDV2, the J gene TRDJ1; the match to TRDD3 covers 8 bases. Germline CDR1 is GEAIGNYY and CDR2 is EKD. The CDR3 is 22 residues long. CDR3 DNA: TGTGCCTGTGACACCATAAAATCCTACGGAAATACTGGGGGTCCGTACACCGATAAACCCATCTTT. This encodes CACDTIKSYGNTGGPYTDKPIF.

The rearrangement uses TRDV2 and TRDJ1; 13 nucleotides align to TRDD3. Trimming removed 3 bases from V and 4 bases from J; junction bases left unmatched: 10. Per the germline V gene, CDR1 is GEAIGNYY and CDR2 is EKD. The CDR3 length is 17 residues. The CDR3 here is CACDAVLGDTEGDKLIF. DNA of the CDR3: TGTGCCTGTGACGCTGTACTGGGGGATACGGAGGGCGATAAACTCATCTTT.

The chain uses TRDV2 and TRDJ1, with TRDD3 as a possible D gene (6 bases). The ends were cut back, 0 bases at V and 4 bases at J, with 20 bases in the middle. The CDR3 extends over 17 amino acids. CDR1 and CDR2 from the germline V gene are GEAIGNYY and EKD. DNA of the CDR3: TGTGCCTGTGACACCGTGGCTGGGGACCCACTGGGCGATAAACTCATCTTT. This sequence encodes CACDTVAGDPLGDKLIF.

Details on this clone: The TCRdb protein comes from a much larger clone and disagrees with this DNA's translation at residue 6, likely due to a read error; the protein given here is derived from the DNA. The V and J genes are TRDV2 and TRDJ1; 10 bases map to TRDD3. The CDR3 runs to 16 residues. The V gene's germline CDR1 is GEAIGNYY and CDR2 EKD. V gave up 2 bases and J gave up 0 bases; unmatched junction bases: 5. The CDR3 DNA reads TGTGCCTGTGACATGACTGGGGGATCCGACACCGATAAACTCATCTTT. It yields the protein CACDMTGGSDTDKLIF.

A note on this clone: A far larger clone is off by one base, so a read error is likely. This sample also contains other DNA sequences that code for the same CDR3. V is TRDV2 and J is TRDJ1, with 9 bases lining up with TRDD3. The CDR3 runs to 16 residues. Germline V gene sequence: CDR1 GEAIGNYY, CDR2 EKD. CDR3 coding DNA: TGCGCCTGTGACATGGCTGGGGGATCCGACACCGATAAACTCATCTTT. Translation gives CACDMAGGSDTDKLIF.

A word on this clone: A read error is likely here: a far larger clone is one base away. The identical CDR3 is also encoded by other nucleotide sequences in the sample. This chain links TRDV2 with TRDJ1, with 8 bases lining up with TRDD3. Germline trimming cut 0 bases from V and 2 bases from J; bases unmatched to any gene: 19. The CDR3 length is 20 residues. In germline, CDR1 is GEAIGNYY, CDR2 EKD. CDR3 sequence (DNA): TGTGCCTGTGACACCCTACCCTCCACAAAGGGGGATAGAGTAACCGATAAACTCATCTTT. Its protein is CACDTLPSTKGDRVTDKLIF.

As for this clone: The protein TCRdb gives is from a much larger clone and does not agree with this DNA's translation at residue 8, likely a read error; the protein shown here comes from the DNA. J is TRDJ1 and V is TRDV2; D is unresolved. Germline V gene data show CDR1 as GEAIGNYY and CDR2 as EKD. V was cut by 3 bases and J by 1 base, with 11 bases left in between. The CDR3 spans 14 residues. The CDR3 region is CACDGLGSTDKLIF. In nucleotides, the CDR3 is TGTGCCTGTGACGGACTTGGAAGCACCGATAAACTCATCTTT.

This clone has just a few counts. With only one base between it and a far larger clone, this is likely a read error. Other DNA sequences in this sample translate to the same CDR3. The chain joins TRDV2 to TRDJ1; 13 bases are shared with TRDD3. The CDR3 covers 16 residues. Germline V gene lookup returns CDR1 GEAIGNYY and CDR2 EKD. CDR3 sequence: CACDALTGGYADKLIF. In DNA form, the CDR3 reads TGTGCCTGTGACGCATTAACTGGGGGATACGCCGATAAGCTCATCTTT.

About this clone: The amino acid sequence in TCRdb belongs to a much larger clone and departs from this DNA's translation at residue 10, likely a sequencing read error; the sequence shown is translated from the DNA. The chain uses TRDV2 and TRDJ1; 10 bases align to TRDD3. Looked up from germline, CDR1 is GEAIGNYY and CDR2 is EKD. The CDR3 covers 19 residues. The V segment lost 3 bases and the J segment 3 bases; nucleotides outside the gene matches: 18. The CDR3 protein is CACDLITGGCALYPDKLIF. The DNA of the CDR3 is TGTGCCTGTGACCTCATTACTGGGGGATGCGCACTTTACCCCGATAAACTCATCTTT.

This clone turned up a few times. Other DNA variants within this sample encode the same CDR3. This chain connects TRDV2 to TRDJ1; 12 bases map to TRDD3. Trimming at V came to 1 base and at J to 1 base, leaving 3 bases not matched to a gene. Germline V gene sequence: CDR1 GEAIGNYY, CDR2 EKD. The CDR3 is made up of 16 amino acids. DNA of the CDR3: TGTGCCTGTGACACGCTGGGGGATACGTCCACCGATAAACTCATCTTT. It yields the protein CACDTLGDTSTDKLIF.

Worth noting for this clone: TCRdb assigns this DNA the protein of a much larger clone, which departs from its translation at residue 15; this likely reflects a read error, and the protein shown comes from translating the DNA. The rearrangement joins TRDV2 to TRDJ1, with D possibly TRDD2 on 6 matching bases. The ends were cut back, 3 bases at V and 5 bases at J, with 36 bases in the middle. The CDR3 spans 21 residues. Germline CDR1 reads GEAIGNYY; CDR2 reads EKD. The CDR3 sequence is CACDEEWPAPSHAPQMDKLIF. DNA of the CDR3: TGTGCCTGTGACGAGGAATGGCCCGCCCCTTCCCATGCCCCACAGATGGATAAACTCATCTTT.

This clone was seen at least ten times. The V gene is TRDV2, the J gene TRDJ1, with D maybe TRDD2 (6 bases). CDR1 and CDR2 from the germline V gene are GEAIGNYY and EKD. The CDR3 is made up of 18 amino acids. V was trimmed by 0 bases and J by 2 bases, leaving 21 bases between them. The CDR3 loop is CACDTLSYKEKRTDKLIF. The DNA of the CDR3 is TGTGCCTGTGACACCCTCTCCTACAAAGAGAAGCGAACCGATAAACTCATCTTT.

In regard to this clone: A much larger clone differs by one base, so this may be a read error. The DNA is left out, because the CDR3 cannot be placed on it with certainty; the CDR3 is given as TCRdb lists it. This chain connects TRAV29/DV5 to TRDJ1; TRDD3 is taken as the D call from the table, unchecked against the DNA. Inclusive of both ends, the CDR3 amounts to 25 amino acids. CDR1 is NSMFDY and CDR2 is ISSIKDK in the germline V gene. The CDR3 here is CSVLLCSKRAPQIFLYTGVRSGLIF.

There are a few counts of this clone. A read error is likely here: a far larger clone is one base away. The chain joins TRDV2 to TRDJ1; 10 bases agree with TRDD3. The CDR3 length is 18 residues. Germline V gives CDR1 GEAIGNYY, CDR2 EKD. CDR3 amino acids: CACGTVDGGYLYTDKLIF. In DNA, the CDR3 is TGTGCCTGTGGCACCGTCGATGGGGGATACTTGTACACCGATAAACTCATCTTT.

With regard to this clone: The protein TCRdb gives is from a much larger clone and does not agree with this DNA's translation at residue 16, likely a read error; the protein shown here comes from the DNA. This chain uses TRDV2 with TRDJ1; TRDD3 aligns across 7 bases. This CDR3 has 20 residues. Germline V gene lookup returns CDR1 GEAIGNYY and CDR2 EKD. CDR3 in amino acids: CACDPVSGTGVTTPTNKLIF. The CDR3 DNA sequence: TGTGCCTGTGACCCCGTGAGTGGAACTGGGGTCACGACCCCCACCAATAAACTCATCTTT.

This clone has just a few counts. The translation of this DNA and the TCRdb protein of a much larger clone differ at residue 9, probably owing to a read error; the protein shown here is translated from the DNA. The V gene is TRDV2, the J gene TRDJ3; 8 positions agree with TRDD3. The CDR3 length is 22 residues. V shed 0 bases and J 0 bases; nucleotides not matched to a gene: 15. Looked up from germline, CDR1 is GEAIGNYY and CDR2 is EKD. The CDR3 DNA reads as TGTGCCTGTGACACCTTACTGGGGGGTACGCAGACCAGCTCCTGGGACACCCGACAGATGTTTTTC. The encoded protein is CACDTLLGGTQTSSWDTRQMFF.

The chain uses TRDV2 and TRDJ3, with 12 positions matching TRDD3. Germline values: CDR1 GEAIGNYY, CDR2 EKD. J was trimmed by 3 bases and V by 3 bases; bases with no gene match: 5. The CDR3 length is 18 residues. The CDR3: CACDVLGDTGWDTRQMFF. The CDR3 region has the DNA TGTGCCTGTGACGTCCTGGGGGATACGGGCTGGGACACCCGACAGATGTTTTTC.

This clone appeared a few times. The chain links TRDV2 to TRDJ1; 7 bases line up with TRDD3. The germline V gene encodes CDR1 GEAIGNYY and CDR2 EKD. CDR3 length: 16 residues. V trimming: 3 bases; J trimming: 0 bases; junction bases outside the gene matches: 9. CDR3 DNA: TGTGCCTGTGACTTCCTGGGGGTCCAGTACACCGATAAACTCATCTTT. Translation gives CACDFLGVQYTDKLIF.

This clone was detected a few times. Relative to the germline gene, one junction end is altered; a read error may explain this. The chain's CDR3 is CACDSWGNTGKLIF. The CDR3 coding sequence is TGTGCCTGTGACAGTTGGGGGAATACCGGTAAACTCATCTTT. This rearrangement joins TRDV2 to TRDJ1; 7 bases fit TRDD3. Germline CDR1 GEAIGNYY, CDR2 EKD. The CDR3 extends over 14 amino acids.

This clone was observed a few times. A far more abundant clone sits one base away, making this likely a read error. Within the sample, other DNA sequences also encode this same CDR3. The chain has TRDV2 and TRDJ1; 9 nucleotides align to TRDD3. CDR1 and CDR2 (germline): GEAIGNYY, EKD. This CDR3 is 18 amino acids long. The CDR3, as DNA: TGTGCCTGTGACGCCGTACTGGGGGAGAAAGGATACACTGATAAACTCATCTTT. Residues: CACDAVLGEKGYTDKLIF.

This rearrangement joins TRDV2 to TRDJ1; 7 bases line up with TRDD3. The CDR3 loop spans 18 amino acids. CDR1 and CDR2 (germline): GEAIGNYY, EKD. Trimming removed 0 bases from V and 0 bases from J; junction bases left unmatched: 12. The CDR3 loop reads CACDTVATGDPYTDKLIF. The CDR3 DNA reads TGTGCCTGTGACACCGTAGCAACTGGGGACCCGTACACCGATAAACTCATCTTT.

There are a few counts of this clone. A read error may be the cause here, since a much bigger clone is one base away. The chain has TRDV2 and TRDJ1, with TRDD3 matching over 11 bases. CDR1 is GEAIGNYY and CDR2 is EKD in the germline V gene. This CDR3 is 16 amino acids long. J was trimmed by 3 bases and V by 5 bases; bases with no gene match: 10. CDR3 sequence: CACGTLGDNRADKLIF. The CDR3 DNA reads TGTGCCTGTGGCACACTGGGGGATAATCGGGCCGATAAACTCATCTTT.

This clone appeared a few times. Translating this DNA gives a protein that differs at residue 4 from the TCRdb one, which belongs to a much larger clone; a read error is likely, and the protein shown is this translation. The chain is built from TRDV2 and TRDJ1; 13 bases align to TRDD3. The germline V gene encodes CDR1 GEAIGNYY and CDR2 EKD. The trim removed 5 bases at V and 2 bases at J, leaving 13 bases unmatched. CDR3 size: 18 residues. The CDR3 region is CACASVLGDTQRTDKLIF. Written as DNA, the CDR3 is TGTGCCTGTGCTTCGGTACTGGGGGATACGCAGCGGACCGATAAACTCATCTTT.

This clone was counted a few times. The chain couples TRDV2 to TRDJ1; TRDD3 matches at 13 bases. The CDR3 sequence is 19 residues long. Germline CDR1 and CDR2: GEAIGNYY and EKD. V lost 0 bases, J lost 1 base, and 10 bases stayed unmatched. Here the CDR3 reads CACDTVPVLGDTSTDKLIF. Written as DNA, the CDR3 is TGTGCCTGTGACACCGTGCCCGTACTGGGGGATACGTCCACCGATAAACTCATCTTT.

This clone was seen more than once but under ten times. TCRdb's listed protein matches a much larger clone and diverges from this DNA's translation at residue 20, likely through a read error; the protein shown comes from the DNA. The CDR3 DNA sequence: TGTGCCTGTGACACCTTACTGGGGGATACGCAGACCAGCTCCTGGGACACCCGACAGATATTTTTC. It codes for CACDTLLGDTQTSSWDTRQIFF. V gene TRDV2 combines with J gene TRDJ3; 13 bases are a match to TRDD3. Germline V gene sequence: CDR1 GEAIGNYY, CDR2 EKD. The length of the CDR3 is 22 residues.